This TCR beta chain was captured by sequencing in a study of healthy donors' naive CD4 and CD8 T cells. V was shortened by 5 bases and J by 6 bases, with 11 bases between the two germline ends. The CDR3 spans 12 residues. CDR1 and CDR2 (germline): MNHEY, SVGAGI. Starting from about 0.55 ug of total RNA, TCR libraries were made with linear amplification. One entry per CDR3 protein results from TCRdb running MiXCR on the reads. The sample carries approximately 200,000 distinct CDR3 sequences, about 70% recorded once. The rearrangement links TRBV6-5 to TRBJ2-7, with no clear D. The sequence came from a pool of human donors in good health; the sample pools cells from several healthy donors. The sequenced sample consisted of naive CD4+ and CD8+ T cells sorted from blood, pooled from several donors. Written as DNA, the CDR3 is TGTGCCAGCAGTCCTCAAGACGGCGAGCAGTACGTC. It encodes CASSPQDGEQYV.